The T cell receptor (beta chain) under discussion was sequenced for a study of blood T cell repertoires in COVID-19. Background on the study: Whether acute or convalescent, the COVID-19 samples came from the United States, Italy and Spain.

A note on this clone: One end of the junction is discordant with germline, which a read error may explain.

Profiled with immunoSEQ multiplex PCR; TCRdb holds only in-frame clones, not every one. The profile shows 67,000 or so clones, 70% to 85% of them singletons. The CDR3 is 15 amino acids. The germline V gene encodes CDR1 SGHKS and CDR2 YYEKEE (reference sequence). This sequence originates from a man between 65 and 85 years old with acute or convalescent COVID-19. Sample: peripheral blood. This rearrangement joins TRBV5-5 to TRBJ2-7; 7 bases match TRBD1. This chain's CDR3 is CASSLAGTESYGQYF. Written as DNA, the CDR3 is TGTGCCAGCAGCTTGGCCGGGACAGAGTCCTACGGGCAGTACTTC.